Here is one T cell receptor beta chain with its context. Sequenced by immunoSEQ multiplex PCR; TCRdb stores in-frame clones only, minus some. The sample has about 2.5 million clones; around 90% are singletons. This entry comes from a study of shared clonotypes between healthy human individuals. Trimming stripped 3 bases from V and 6 bases from J, with 9 bases between. Germline-derived CDR1 and CDR2 are GTSNPN and SVGIG (reference sequence). There are 12 residues in the CDR3. This sequence was found in a man between 18 and 35 years old in good health. Some clones in this sample may be carry-over from other donors' samples. The chain uses TRBV30 and TRBJ1-5, with D possibly TRBD1 on 5 matching bases. The specimen was naive CD4+ T cells from PBMCs. As to subset: CD45RA+ positively selected. The CDR3 DNA follows: TGTGCCTGGAGGTCGCAGGGTCAGCCCCAGCATTTT. Amino acids: CAWRSQGQPQHF.